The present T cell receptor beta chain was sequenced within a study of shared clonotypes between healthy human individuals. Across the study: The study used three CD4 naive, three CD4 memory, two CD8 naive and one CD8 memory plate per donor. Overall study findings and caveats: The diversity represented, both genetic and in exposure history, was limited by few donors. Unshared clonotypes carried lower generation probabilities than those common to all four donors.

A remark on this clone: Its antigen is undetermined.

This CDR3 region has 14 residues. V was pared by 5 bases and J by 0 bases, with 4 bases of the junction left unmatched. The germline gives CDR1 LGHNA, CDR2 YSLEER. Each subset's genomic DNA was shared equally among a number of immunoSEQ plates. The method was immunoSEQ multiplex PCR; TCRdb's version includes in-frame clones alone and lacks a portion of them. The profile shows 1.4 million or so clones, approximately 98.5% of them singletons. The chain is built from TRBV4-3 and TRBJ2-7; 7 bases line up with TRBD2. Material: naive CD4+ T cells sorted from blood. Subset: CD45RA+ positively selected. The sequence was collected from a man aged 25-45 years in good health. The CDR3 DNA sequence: TGCGCCAGCAGCACCTGGACTAGCTCCTACGAGCAGTACTTC. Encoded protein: CASSTWTSSYEQYF.